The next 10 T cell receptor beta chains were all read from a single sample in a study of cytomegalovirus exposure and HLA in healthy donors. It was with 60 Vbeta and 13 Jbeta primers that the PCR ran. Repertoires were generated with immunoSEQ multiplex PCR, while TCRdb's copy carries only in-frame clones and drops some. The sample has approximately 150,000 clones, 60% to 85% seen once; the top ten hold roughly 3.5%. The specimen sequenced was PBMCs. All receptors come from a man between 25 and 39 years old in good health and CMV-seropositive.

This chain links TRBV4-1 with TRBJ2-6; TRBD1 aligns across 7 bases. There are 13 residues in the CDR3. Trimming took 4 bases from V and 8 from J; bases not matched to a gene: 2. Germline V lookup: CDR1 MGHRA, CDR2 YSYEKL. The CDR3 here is CASSPTGSNVLTF. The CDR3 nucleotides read TGCGCCAGCAGCCCGACAGGGTCCAACGTCCTGACTTTC.

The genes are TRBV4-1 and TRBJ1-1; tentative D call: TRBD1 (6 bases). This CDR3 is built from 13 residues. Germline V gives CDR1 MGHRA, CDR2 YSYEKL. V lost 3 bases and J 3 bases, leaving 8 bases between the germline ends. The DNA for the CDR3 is TGCGCCAGCAGCCAGGACAGAGACACTGAAGCTTTCTTT. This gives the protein CASSQDRDTEAFF.

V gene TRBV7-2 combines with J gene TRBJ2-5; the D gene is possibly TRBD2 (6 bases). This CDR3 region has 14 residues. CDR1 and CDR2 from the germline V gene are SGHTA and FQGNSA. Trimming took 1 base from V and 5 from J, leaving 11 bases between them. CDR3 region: CASSLVASAETQYF. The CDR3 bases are TGTGCCAGCAGCTTAGTAGCTAGCGCGGAGACCCAGTACTTC. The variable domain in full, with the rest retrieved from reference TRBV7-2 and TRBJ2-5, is GAGVSQSPSNKVTEKGKDVELRCDPISGHTALYWYRQSLGQGLEFLIYFQGNSAPDKSGLPSDRFSAERTGGSVSTLTIQRTQQEDSAVYLCASSLVASAETQYFGPGTRLLVL.

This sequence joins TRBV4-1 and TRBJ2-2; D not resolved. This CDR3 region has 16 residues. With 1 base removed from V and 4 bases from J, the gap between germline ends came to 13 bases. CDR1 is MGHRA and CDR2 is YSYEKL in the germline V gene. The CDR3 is CASSQGSTSGTGELFF. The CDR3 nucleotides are TGCGCCAGCAGCCAAGGGTCCACCTCGGGCACCGGGGAGCTGTTTTTT.

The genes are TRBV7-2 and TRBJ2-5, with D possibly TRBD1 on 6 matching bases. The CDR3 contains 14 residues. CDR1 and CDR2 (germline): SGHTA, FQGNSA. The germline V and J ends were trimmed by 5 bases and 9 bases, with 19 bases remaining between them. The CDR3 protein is CASSAIQGTGAQYF. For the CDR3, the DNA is TGTGCCAGCAGCGCCATACAGGGAACCGGGGCCCAGTACTTC.

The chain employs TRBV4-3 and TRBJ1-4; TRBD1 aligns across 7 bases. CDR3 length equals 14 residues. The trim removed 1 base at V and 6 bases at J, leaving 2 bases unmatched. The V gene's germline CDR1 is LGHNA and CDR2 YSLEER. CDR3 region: CASSQGGTDEKLFF. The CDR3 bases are TGCGCCAGCAGCCAAGGCGGGACAGATGAAAAACTGTTTTTT.

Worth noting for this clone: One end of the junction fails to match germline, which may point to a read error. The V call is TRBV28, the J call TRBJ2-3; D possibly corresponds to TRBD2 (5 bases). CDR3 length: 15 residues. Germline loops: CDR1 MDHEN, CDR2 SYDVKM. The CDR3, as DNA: TGTGCCAGCCGTTTAACCGGAGGCCTTACAGATACGCAGTATTTT. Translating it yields CASRLTGGLTDTQYF. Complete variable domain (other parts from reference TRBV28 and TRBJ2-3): DVKVTQSSRYLVKRTGEKVFLECVQDMDHENMFWYRQDPGLGLRLIYFSYDVKMKEKGDIPEGYSVSREKKERFSLILESASTNQTSMYLCASRLTGGLTDTQYFGPGTRLTVL.

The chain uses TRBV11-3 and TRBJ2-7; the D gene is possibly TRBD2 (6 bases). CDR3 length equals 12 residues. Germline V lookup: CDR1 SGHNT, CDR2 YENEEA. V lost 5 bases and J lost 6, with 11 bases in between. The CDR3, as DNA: TGTGCCAGCAGCGATTCGGGGGTCGAGCAGTACTTC. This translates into CASSDSGVEQYF.

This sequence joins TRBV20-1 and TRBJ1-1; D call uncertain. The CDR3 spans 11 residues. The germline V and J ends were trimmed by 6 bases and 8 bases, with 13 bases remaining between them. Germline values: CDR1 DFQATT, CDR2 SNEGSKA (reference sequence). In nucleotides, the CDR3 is TGCAGTGCCCGTCCTCTCAGGGAAGCTTTCTTT. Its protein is CSARPLREAFF.

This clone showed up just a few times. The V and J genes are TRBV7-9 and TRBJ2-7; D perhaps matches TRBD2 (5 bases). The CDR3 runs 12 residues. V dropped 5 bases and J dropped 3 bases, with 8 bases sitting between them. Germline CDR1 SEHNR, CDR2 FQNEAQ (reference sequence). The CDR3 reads CASSAAGYEQYF. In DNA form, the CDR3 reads TGTGCCAGCAGCGCGGCGGGCTACGAGCAGTACTTC.